What follows describes a single TCR beta chain. As yet, its antigen is unknown. This specimen comes from a study of CD8+ T cells in alopecia areata. Study-level results: Against the mouse data, patients shared TCRs less clearly, possibly for HLA reasons.

Following RNA extraction, reverse transcription yielded cDNA that acted as the sequencing template. Generated by immunoSEQ multiplex PCR, the TCRdb table keeps only in-frame clones and is missing some. This table holds 140,000 to 150,000 clones, roughly 53% found once. Germline V gene sequence: CDR1 SGHRS, CDR2 YFSETQ. V gave up 0 bases and J gave up 1 base, with 11 bases separating them. The CDR3 sequence is 17 residues long. The sequence was collected from a human donor with alopecia areata. The chain recombines TRBV5-1 with TRBJ2-6; TRBD1 might be the D (6 bases). Here the sequenced sample was CD4+ T cells sorted from blood, taken at week 0. The CDR3 region has the DNA TGCGCCAGCAGCTTGGAACCACAGGGATCTGGGGCCAACGTCCTGACTTTC. Translating it yields CASSLEPQGSGANVLTF.